This is a list of T cell receptor beta chains from one sample in a study of technical replicates of blood from a handful of donors. Libraries were prepared by immunoSEQ multiplex PCR; TCRdb keeps only in-frame clonotypes and omits some of them. This repertoire shows about 75,000 clones, 91% found once; its top ten account for around 0.34%. Source material: T cells isolated from PBMCs. The receptors were gathered from a human donor in good health. Some clones in this sample may be carry-over from other donors' samples. CDR3s include the opening cysteine and the closing phenylalanine or tryptophan. D genes are given only for firm matches. Clone size appears in some rows only: once, few, many, or a class for an expanded clone.

J gene: TRBJ2-7; V gene: TRBV9; clone size: .; CDR3 length: 14; D gene: TRBD1; CDR3 DNA: TGTGCCAGCAGCGAAGGGACAGGGTCCTACGAGCAGTACTTC; CDR3 protein: CASSEGTGSYEQYF
J gene: TRBJ1-2; V gene: TRBV4-1; clone size: .; CDR3 length: 13; D gene: .; CDR3 DNA: TGCGCCAGCAGCCAAGACAGGAACTATGGCTACACCTTC; CDR3 protein: CASSQDRNYGYTF
J gene: TRBJ1-5; V gene: TRBV6-5; clone size: .; CDR3 length: 15; D gene: TRBD1; CDR3 DNA: TGTGCCAGCAGTTACTCCGGGACAGGGTATCAGCCCCAGCATTTT; CDR3 protein: CASSYSGTGYQPQHF
J gene: TRBJ1-6; V gene: TRBV6-5; clone size: .; CDR3 length: 14; D gene: TRBD1; CDR3 DNA: TGTGCCAGCAGTCCGGGACAGTATAATTCACCCCTCCACTTT; CDR3 protein: CASSPGQYNSPLHF
J gene: TRBJ2-6; V gene: TRBV15; clone size: .; CDR3 length: 15; D gene: TRBD1; CDR3 DNA: TGTGCCACCAGGCCCAGGGGGAAAGGGGCCAACGTCCTGACTTTC; CDR3 protein: CATRPRGKGANVLTF
J gene: TRBJ2-7; V gene: TRBV28; clone size: .; CDR3 length: 14; D gene: .; CDR3 DNA: TGTGCCAGCAGTTTAATATCGGCGGACTACGAGCAGTACTTC; CDR3 protein: CASSLISADYEQYF
J gene: TRBJ1-6; V gene: TRBV4-1; clone size: .; CDR3 length: 15; D gene: .; CDR3 DNA: TGCGCCAGCAGTCTCACCGGGGGGAGGGTCTCACCCCTCCACTTT; CDR3 protein: CASSLTGGRVSPLHF
J gene: TRBJ2-7; V gene: TRBV9; clone size: .; CDR3 length: 15; D gene: .; CDR3 DNA: TGTGCCAGCAGCTTTACTCCGGGACACAACTACGAGCAGTACTTC; CDR3 protein: CASSFTPGHNYEQYF
J gene: TRBJ1-1; V gene: TRBV7-8; clone size: .; CDR3 length: 14; D gene: .; CDR3 DNA: TGTGCCAGCAGCTACAGGGTAAGGAACACTGAAGCTTTCTTT; CDR3 protein: CASSYRVRNTEAFF
J gene: TRBJ1-2; V gene: TRBV6-6; clone size: .; CDR3 length: 13; D gene: TRBD1; CDR3 DNA: TGTGCCAGCAGCCAGGACAGGACTTATGGCTACACCTTC; CDR3 protein: CASSQDRTYGYTF
J gene: TRBJ1-1; V gene: TRBV18; clone size: .; CDR3 length: 14; D gene: TRBD1; CDR3 DNA: TGTGCCAGCTCACCAGGGACAGGGGGCTCCGATGCTTTCTTT; CDR3 protein: CASSPGTGGSDAFF
J gene: TRBJ1-1; V gene: TRBV5-4; clone size: .; CDR3 length: 13; D gene: .; CDR3 DNA: TGTGCCAGCAGCGAGGACAGGAACACTGAAGCTTTCTTT; CDR3 protein: CASSEDRNTEAFF
J gene: TRBJ1-1; V gene: TRBV5-1; clone size: .; CDR3 length: 11; D gene: .; CDR3 DNA: TGCGCCAGCAGCTTGGAAGGGGTCCCTTTCTTT; CDR3 protein: CASSLEGVPFF
J gene: TRBJ1-1; V gene: TRBV7-9; clone size: .; CDR3 length: 14; D gene: .; CDR3 DNA: TGTGCCAGCAGCCAAGGACAGTTGAACACTGAAGCTTTCTTT; CDR3 protein: CASSQGQLNTEAFF
J gene: TRBJ2-2; V gene: TRBV7-8; clone size: .; CDR3 length: 17; D gene: TRBD2; CDR3 DNA: TGTGCCAGCAGCTTAGTATATGGCGGGGGGGCCGCCGGGGAGCTGTTTTTT; CDR3 protein: CASSLVYGGGAAGELFF
J gene: TRBJ1-2; V gene: TRBV9; clone size: .; CDR3 length: 15; D gene: TRBD1; CDR3 DNA: TGTGCCAGCAGCGCGGACACAGGGGGATTCTATGGCTACACCTTC; CDR3 protein: CASSADTGGFYGYTF
J gene: TRBJ1-1; V gene: TRBV5-8; clone size: .; CDR3 length: 13; D gene: TRBD1; CDR3 DNA: TGTGCCAGCAGCGAAGACAGGGTAACTGAAGCTTTCTTT; CDR3 protein: CASSEDRVTEAFF
J gene: TRBJ2-1; V gene: TRBV14; clone size: few; CDR3 length: 12; D gene: .; CDR3 DNA: TGTGCCAGCAGCCAAGATAGCGCGGCGCAGTTCTTC; CDR3 protein: CASSQDSAAQFF
J gene: TRBJ1-5; V gene: TRBV2; clone size: .; CDR3 length: 15; D gene: .; CDR3 DNA: TGTGCCAGCAGTGGGGGAGAATCTAGCAATCAGCCCCAGCATTTT; CDR3 protein: CASSGGESSNQPQHF
J gene: TRBJ1-1; V gene: TRBV4-1; clone size: few; CDR3 length: 12; D gene: TRBD1; CDR3 DNA: TGCGCCAGCAGAATGACAGGGGAGGAAGCTTTCTTT; CDR3 protein: CASRMTGEEAFF
J gene: TRBJ2-7; V gene: TRBV28; clone size: .; CDR3 length: 14; D gene: TRBD2; CDR3 DNA: TGTGCCAGCCTCCGAGGGACTAGCTCCTACGAGCAGTACTTC; CDR3 protein: CASLRGTSSYEQYF
J gene: TRBJ2-5; V gene: TRBV29-1; clone size: .; CDR3 length: 10; D gene: .; CDR3 DNA: TGCAGCGCCAGAGCGGAGACCCAGTACTTC; CDR3 protein: CSARAETQYF
J gene: TRBJ2-1; V gene: TRBV6-5; clone size: .; CDR3 length: 16; D gene: .; CDR3 DNA: TGTGCCAGCAGTTACTCCCGACTCGGAGGTAACAATGAGCAGTTCTTC; CDR3 protein: CASSYSRLGGNNEQFF
J gene: TRBJ2-5; V gene: TRBV29-1; clone size: .; CDR3 length: 11; D gene: TRBD1; CDR3 DNA: TGCAGCGTTGTCAGGGGGGAGACCCAGTACTTC; CDR3 protein: CSVVRGETQYF
J gene: TRBJ2-2; V gene: TRBV6-1; clone size: .; CDR3 length: 14; D gene: TRBD1; CDR3 DNA: TGTGCCAGCAGCTTGACAGGGGCGGCCGGGGAGCTGTTTTTT; CDR3 protein: CASSLTGAAGELFF
J gene: TRBJ1-1; V gene: TRBV6-1; clone size: .; CDR3 length: 15; D gene: .; CDR3 DNA: TGTGCCAGCAGTGAAGGAAGCAGGGTCGGCACTGAAGCTTTCTTT; CDR3 protein: CASSEGSRVGTEAFF
J gene: TRBJ2-5; V gene: TRBV5-1; clone size: .; CDR3 length: 12; D gene: .; CDR3 DNA: TGCGCCAGCAGCTTGGACGTTGAGGGCCGTTACTTC; CDR3 protein: CASSLDVEGRYF
J gene: TRBJ1-3; V gene: TRBV4-1; clone size: .; CDR3 length: 17; D gene: .; CDR3 DNA: TGCGCCAGCAGCCAAGTCCAAGGAGGTTACTCTGGAAACACCATATATTTT; CDR3 protein: CASSQVQGGYSGNTIYF